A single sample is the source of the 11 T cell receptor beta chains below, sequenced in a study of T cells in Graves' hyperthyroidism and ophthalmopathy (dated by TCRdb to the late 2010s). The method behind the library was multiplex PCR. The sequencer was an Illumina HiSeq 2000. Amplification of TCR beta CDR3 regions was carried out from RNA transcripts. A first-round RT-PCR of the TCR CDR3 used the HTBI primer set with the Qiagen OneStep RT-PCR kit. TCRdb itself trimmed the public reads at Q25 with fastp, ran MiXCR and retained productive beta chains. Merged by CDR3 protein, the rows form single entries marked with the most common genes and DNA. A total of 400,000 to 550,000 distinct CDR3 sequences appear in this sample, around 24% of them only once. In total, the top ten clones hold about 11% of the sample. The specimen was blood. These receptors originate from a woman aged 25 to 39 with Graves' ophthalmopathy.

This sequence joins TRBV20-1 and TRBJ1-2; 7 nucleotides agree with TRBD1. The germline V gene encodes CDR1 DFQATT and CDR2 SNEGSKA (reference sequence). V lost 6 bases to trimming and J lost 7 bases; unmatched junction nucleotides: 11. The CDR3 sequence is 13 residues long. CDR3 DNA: TGCAGTGCCACGACAGGGAATTTCGGTGGCTACACCTTC. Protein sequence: CSATTGNFGGYTF.

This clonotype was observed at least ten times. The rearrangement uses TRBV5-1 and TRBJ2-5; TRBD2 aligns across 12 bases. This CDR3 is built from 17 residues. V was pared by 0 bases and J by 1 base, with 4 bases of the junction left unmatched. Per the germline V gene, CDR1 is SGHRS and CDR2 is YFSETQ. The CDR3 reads CASSLGLAGAVQETQYF. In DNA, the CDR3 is TGCGCCAGCAGCTTGGGACTAGCGGGGGCCGTCCAAGAGACCCAGTACTTC.

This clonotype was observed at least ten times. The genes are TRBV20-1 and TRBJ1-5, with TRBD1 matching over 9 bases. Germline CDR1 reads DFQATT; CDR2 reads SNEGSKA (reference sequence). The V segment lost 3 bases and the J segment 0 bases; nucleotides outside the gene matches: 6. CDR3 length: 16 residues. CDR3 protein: CSASQQGALSNQPQHF. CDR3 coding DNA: TGCAGTGCTAGCCAACAGGGGGCTCTTAGCAATCAGCCCCAGCATTTT.

This CDR3 is CASRRQGAGSNQPQHF. DNA of the CDR3: TGTGCCAGCAGAAGACAGGGGGCCGGGAGCAATCAGCCCCAGCATTTT. The J gene is TRBJ1-5, the V gene TRBV6-1; 10 nucleotides line up with TRBD1. In germline, CDR1 is MNHNS, CDR2 SASEGT. Trimming removed 6 bases from V and 1 base from J; junction bases left unmatched: 6. The CDR3 covers 16 residues.

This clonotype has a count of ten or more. The CDR3 DNA reads as TGTGCCAGCAGTTCCCCCGCGACAGAACAACGCTATGGCTACACCTTC. Translation: CASSSPATEQRYGYTF. This chain links TRBV28 with TRBJ1-2; D might be TRBD1 (5 bases). The germline gives CDR1 MDHEN, CDR2 SYDVKM. V was shortened by 4 bases and J by 4 bases, with 19 bases between the two germline ends. This CDR3 spans 16 amino acids.

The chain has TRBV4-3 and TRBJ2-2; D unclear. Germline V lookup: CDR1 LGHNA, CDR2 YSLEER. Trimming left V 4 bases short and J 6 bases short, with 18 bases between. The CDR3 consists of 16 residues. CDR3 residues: CASSPIGESRAGELFF. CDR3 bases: TGCGCCAGCAGCCCCATCGGTGAGAGTCGTGCCGGGGAGCTGTTTTTT.

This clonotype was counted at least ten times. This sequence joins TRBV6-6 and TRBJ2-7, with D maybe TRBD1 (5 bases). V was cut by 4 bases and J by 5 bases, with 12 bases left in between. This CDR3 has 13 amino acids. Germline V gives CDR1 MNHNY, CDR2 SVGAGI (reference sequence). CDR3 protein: CASSSGLGNEQYF. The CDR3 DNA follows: TGTGCCAGCAGTTCAGGGCTAGGAAACGAGCAGTACTTC.

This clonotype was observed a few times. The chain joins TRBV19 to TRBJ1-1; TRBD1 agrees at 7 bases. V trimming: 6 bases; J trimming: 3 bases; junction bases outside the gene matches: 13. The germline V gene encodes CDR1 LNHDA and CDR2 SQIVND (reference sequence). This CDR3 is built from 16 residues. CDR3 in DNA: TGTGCCAGTAGACCCGACAGGGCTGAAGGGGACACTGAAGCTTTCTTT. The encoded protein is CASRPDRAEGDTEAFF.

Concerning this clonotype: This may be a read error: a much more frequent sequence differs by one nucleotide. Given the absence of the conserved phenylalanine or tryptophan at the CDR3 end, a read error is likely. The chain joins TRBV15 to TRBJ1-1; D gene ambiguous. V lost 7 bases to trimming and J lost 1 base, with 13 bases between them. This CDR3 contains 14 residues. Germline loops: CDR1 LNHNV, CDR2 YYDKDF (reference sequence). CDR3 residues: CATTPGGRNTEAFY. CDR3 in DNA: TGTGCCACCACCCCAGGCGGCAGGAACACTGAAGCTTTCTAT.

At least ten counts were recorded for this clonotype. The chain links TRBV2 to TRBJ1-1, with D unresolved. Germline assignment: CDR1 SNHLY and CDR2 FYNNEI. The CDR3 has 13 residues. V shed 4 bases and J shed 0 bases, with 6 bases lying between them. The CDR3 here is CASSGYMNTEAFF. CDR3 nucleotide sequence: TGTGCCAGCAGTGGCTACATGAACACTGAAGCTTTCTTT.

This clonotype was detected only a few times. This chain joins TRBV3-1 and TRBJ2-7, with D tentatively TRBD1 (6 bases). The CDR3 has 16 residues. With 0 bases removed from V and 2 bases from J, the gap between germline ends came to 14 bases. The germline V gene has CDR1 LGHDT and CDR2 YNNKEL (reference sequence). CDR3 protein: CASSQELTGLTYEQYF. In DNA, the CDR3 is TGTGCCAGCAGCCAAGAACTTACAGGGCTGACCTACGAGCAGTACTTC.